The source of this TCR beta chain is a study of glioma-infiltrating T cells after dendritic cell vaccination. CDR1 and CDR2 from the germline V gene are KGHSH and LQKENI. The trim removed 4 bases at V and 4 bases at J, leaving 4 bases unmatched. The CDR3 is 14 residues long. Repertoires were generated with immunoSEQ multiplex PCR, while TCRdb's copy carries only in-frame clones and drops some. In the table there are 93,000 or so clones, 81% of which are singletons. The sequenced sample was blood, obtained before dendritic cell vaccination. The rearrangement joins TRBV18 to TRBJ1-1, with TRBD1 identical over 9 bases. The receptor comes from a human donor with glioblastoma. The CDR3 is CASSRDREGTEAFF. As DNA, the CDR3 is TGTGCCAGCTCACGGGACAGGGAGGGCACTGAAGCTTTCTTT.